This passage covers 18 T cell receptor beta chains from one sample sequenced in a study of blood T cell repertoires in COVID-19 (dated by TCRdb to between 2020 and 2021). The receptor library was made with the immunoSEQ multiplex PCR assay. Not all clones reach the TCRdb copy of this immuneACCESS table, which keeps in-frame sequences only. Checked studies attribute under half of the gap to unresolved V genes and leave the rest unexplained. This sample has tens of thousands of clones in its table, and under 95% of those were observed once. The leading ten clones occupy around 2.5% of the sample. Sequenced sample: peripheral blood. The receptors come from a man aged 50 to 60 with active COVID-19.

The gene calls are TRBV28 and TRBJ2-7; D may be TRBD2 (5 bases). CDR1 MDHEN and CDR2 SYDVKM come from the germline V gene. There are 13 residues in the CDR3. The ends were cut back, 5 bases at V and 2 bases at J, with 10 bases in the middle. CDR3 sequence reads: CASSRTGTYEQYF. Here the CDR3 DNA reads TGTGCCAGCAGTAGGACGGGGACCTACGAGCAGTACTTC.

This clone was picked up a small number of times. The V call is TRBV5-4, the J call TRBJ1-2, with D perhaps matching TRBD1 (5 bases). The length of the CDR3 is 14 residues. Germline assignment: CDR1 SGHNT and CDR2 YYREEE (reference sequence). With 0 bases removed from V and 1 base from J, the gap between germline ends came to 7 bases. The CDR3 loop is CASSLGQLNYGYTF. The CDR3, as DNA: TGTGCCAGCAGCTTGGGACAGCTTAACTATGGCTACACCTTC. The full variable domain, rest sourced from reference TRBV5-4 and TRBJ1-2, is ETGVTQSPTHLIKTRGQQVTLRCSSQSGHNTVSWYQQALGQGPQFIFQYYREEENGRGNFPPRFSGLQFPNYSSELNVNALELDDSALYLCASSLGQLNYGYTFGSGTRLTVV.

The chain joins TRBV28 to TRBJ1-2, with 10 bases that match TRBD1. Germline CDR1 MDHEN, CDR2 SYDVKM. The CDR3 is 17 amino acids. V was clipped by 0 bases and J by 4 bases; unmatched bases: 8. DNA for the CDR3: TGTGCCAGCAGTTTATGGGTCGGGACAGGGGCACTCTATGGCTACACCTTC. It encodes CASSLWVGTGALYGYTF.

The chain combines TRBV5-5 with TRBJ2-3; 8 bases map to TRBD2. CDR1 is SGHKS and CDR2 is YYEKEE in the germline V gene (reference sequence). The trim removed 4 bases at V and 4 bases at J, leaving 8 bases unmatched. This CDR3 is 15 amino acids long. The CDR3 sequence is CASSITGTSSDTQYF. Written as DNA, the CDR3 is TGTGCCAGCAGCATTACCGGGACTAGTTCAGATACGCAGTATTTT.

This CDR3 is CASSLQGAITDTQYF. DNA of the CDR3: TGTGCCAGCAGCCTCCAGGGGGCGATCACAGATACGCAGTATTTT. The rearrangement joins TRBV3-1 (or the pseudogene TRBV3-2) to TRBJ2-3, with 8 bases identical to TRBD1. CDR1 is LGHDT and CDR2 is YNNKEL in the germline V gene (reference sequence). CDR3 length: 15 residues. The V and J ends lost 4 bases and 2 bases, in that order; junction bases with no gene match: 5.

V and J are TRBV28 and TRBJ2-1; D possibly corresponds to TRBD2 (6 bases). Trimming removed 7 bases from V and 3 bases from J, with 16 bases in between. In germline, CDR1 is MDHEN, CDR2 SYDVKM. The CDR3 totals 15 residues. The CDR3 region has the DNA TGTGCCAGCACGCTCCGGGGGACGAGCTACAATGAGCAGTTCTTC. Translation gives CASTLRGTSYNEQFF.

V and J are TRBV20-1 and TRBJ2-7; no definite D call. The germline gives CDR1 DFQATT, CDR2 SNEGSKA (reference sequence). Trimming removed 5 bases from V and 6 bases from J, with 11 bases in between. The CDR3 spans 11 residues. The CDR3 DNA follows: TGCAGTGCTCTGTCACAACCCGAGCAGTACTTC. It is translated as CSALSQPEQYF.

The chain links TRBV4-1 to TRBJ1-1; TRBD1 agrees at 7 bases. The CDR3 consists of 14 residues. V shed 2 bases and J 1 base; nucleotides not matched to a gene: 1. Germline V lookup: CDR1 MGHRA, CDR2 YSYEKL. CDR3 residues: CASSQRTGNTEAFF. In nucleotides, the CDR3 is TGCGCCAGCAGCCAACGGACAGGGAACACTGAAGCTTTCTTT.

The chain links TRBV7-9 to TRBJ2-7; 13 bases map to TRBD2. Looked up from germline, CDR1 is SEHNR and CDR2 is FQNEAQ (reference sequence). V lost 1 base and J lost 9; bases outside the gene matches: 3. There are 14 residues in the CDR3. This CDR3 reads CASSLGTSGRGQYF. The CDR3 DNA reads TGTGCCAGCAGCTTAGGCACTAGCGGGAGGGGGCAGTACTTC.

The chain employs TRBV29-1 and TRBJ2-5, with 8 bases matching TRBD1. Germline-derived CDR1 and CDR2 are SQVTM and ANQGSEA. There are 13 residues in the CDR3. The V gene end was trimmed by 7 bases and the J gene end by 5 bases; junction bases not matched to a gene: 9. CDR3 in DNA: TGCAGCGCCTCCAGGGGGCGCGGGGAGACCCAGTACTTC. Translated: CSASRGRGETQYF.

The chain combines TRBV20-1 with TRBJ2-7; TRBD2 matches at 15 bases. Looked up from germline, CDR1 is DFQATT and CDR2 is SNEGSKA (reference sequence). V shed 4 bases, J shed 7 bases, and the junction held 8 bases outside the gene matches. The CDR3 totals 15 residues. The CDR3 DNA reads TGCAGTGCTACTGACGGGACTAGCGGGAGGAAGGAGCAGTACTTC. Residues: CSATDGTSGRKEQYF.

CDR3 in amino acids: CASSVGGRGVYEQYF. CDR3 DNA: TGTGCCAGCAGCGTAGGGGGCAGGGGTGTCTACGAGCAGTACTTC. V and J are TRBV9 and TRBJ2-7; TRBD1 might be the D (6 bases). This CDR3 is built from 15 residues. Germline V lookup: CDR1 SGDLS, CDR2 YYNGEE. Trimming removed 0 bases at V and 3 bases at J, with 13 bases between.

This clone is a singleton in its sample. The V gene is TRBV5-4, the J gene TRBJ1-2; no definite D call. Between the trimmed V and J ends, which lost 0 bases and 7 bases, there was a span of 13 bases. CDR1 and CDR2 from the germline V gene are SGHNT and YYREEE (reference sequence). The CDR3 is made up of 14 amino acids. CDR3 amino acids: CASSLEGGIGGYTF. The DNA for the CDR3 is TGTGCCAGCAGCTTGGAGGGAGGCATAGGTGGCTACACCTTC. Looking up the rest from reference TRBV5-4 and TRBJ1-2 gives the full variable domain: ETGVTQSPTHLIKTRGQQVTLRCSSQSGHNTVSWYQQALGQGPQFIFQYYREEENGRGNFPPRFSGLQFPNYSSELNVNALELDDSALYLCASSLEGGIGGYTFGSGTRLTVV.

This clone is medium-sized in the sample. The chain couples TRBV6-1 to TRBJ2-7, with 7 bases fitting TRBD2. This CDR3 is built from 15 residues. Germline V lookup: CDR1 MNHNS, CDR2 SASEGT. J was trimmed by 2 bases and V by 2 bases; bases with no gene match: 6. CDR3 amino acids: CASSEMAGATYEQYF. In nucleotides, the CDR3 is TGTGCCAGCAGTGAAATGGCGGGAGCGACCTACGAGCAGTACTTC.

The chain carries TRBV30 and TRBJ1-2; no reliable D call. CDR3 size: 14 residues. V lost 3 bases to trimming and J lost 5 bases, with 16 bases between them. The V gene's germline CDR1 is GTSNPN and CDR2 SVGIG (reference sequence). Here the CDR3 reads CAWSVYADIYGYTF. The CDR3, as DNA: TGTGCCTGGAGCGTCTACGCTGACATTTATGGCTACACCTTC.

Remarks on this clone: Other DNA sequences from this sample encode an identical CDR3 as well. The chain links TRBV5-4 to TRBJ2-1; D call uncertain. CDR1 is SGHNT and CDR2 is YYREEE in the germline V gene (reference sequence). This CDR3 has 14 amino acids. V was shortened by 0 bases and J by 4 bases, with 8 bases between the two germline ends. Written as DNA, the CDR3 is TGTGCCAGCAGCTTGGAAAGCTCATACAATGAGCAGTTCTTC. Its protein product is CASSLESSYNEQFF.

The chain employs TRBV21-1 and TRBJ2-7; no check of the table's D call, TRBD2, against the DNA was made. TRBV21-1 is a pseudogene. The CDR3 runs to 15 residues. CDR3 region: CASSKGGGRTYEQYF. The DNA of the CDR3 is TGTGCCAGCAGCAAAGGGGGGGGGCGAACCTACGAGCAGTACTTC.

The V call is TRBV12-5, the J call TRBJ1-1; TRBD1 is a possible D gene (6 bases). The V end lost 2 bases, the J end lost 6 bases, and 10 bases lay between the germline ends. In germline, CDR1 is LGHNT, CDR2 FRNRAP. This CDR3 region has 13 residues. The CDR3 DNA follows: TGTGCTAGTGGTTTGTCTGGGGGCCCTGAAGCTTTCTTT. Its translation: CASGLSGGPEAFF. The full variable domain, its missing parts supplied by reference TRBV12-5 and TRBJ1-1, is DARVTQTPRHKVTEMGQEVTMRCQPILGHNTVFWYRQTMMQGLELLAYFRNRAPLDDSGMPKDRFSAEMPDATLATLKIQPSEPRDSAVYFCASGLSGGPEAFFGQGTRLTVV.